A single sample gave rise to the 9 T cell receptor beta chains below, sequenced in a study of blood T cell repertoires in COVID-19. TCRdb's copy holds only in-frame clones and misses some; the assay was immunoSEQ multiplex PCR. The repertoire holds about 200,000 clones, with over 70% as singletons. The sample taken for sequencing was peripheral blood. The receptors originated from a woman between 65 and 79 years old with acute or convalescent COVID-19.

The V and J genes are TRBV12-3 or TRBV12-4 and TRBJ1-5; D remains unclear. This CDR3 contains 12 residues. V lost 5 bases to trimming and J lost 4 bases, with 6 bases between them. CDR3 in amino acids: CASSARNQPQHF. DNA of the CDR3: TGTGCCAGCAGTGCCCGGAATCAGCCCCAGCATTTT.

The genes are TRBV5-4 and TRBJ2-1, with TRBD2 matching over 7 bases. Germline values: CDR1 SGHNT, CDR2 YYREEE (reference sequence). CDR3 length equals 15 residues. The V segment lost 4 bases and the J segment 1 base; nucleotides outside the gene matches: 5. This CDR3 reads CASSVQAGSYNEQFF. The CDR3 coding sequence is TGTGCCAGCAGCGTACAAGCGGGATCCTACAATGAGCAGTTCTTC.

The V call is TRBV9, the J call TRBJ2-3; D possibly corresponds to TRBD2 (5 bases). CDR3 length: 14 amino acids. With 0 bases removed from V and 4 bases from J, the gap between germline ends came to 9 bases. In germline, CDR1 is SGDLS, CDR2 YYNGEE. The CDR3 DNA follows: TGTGCCAGCAGCGTAGTACTGGACTCAGATACGCAGTATTTT. It is translated as CASSVVLDSDTQYF.

The gene calls are TRBV30 and TRBJ2-7, with D unresolved. This CDR3 spans 14 amino acids. The V gene lost 1 base and the J gene lost 4 bases, with 14 bases spanning the gap. Germline-derived CDR1 and CDR2 are GTSNPN and SVGIG (reference sequence). In DNA form, the CDR3 reads TGTGCCTGGAGTGAACCCCCGGGTGGATACGAGCAGTACTTC. Protein product: CAWSEPPGGYEQYF.

In its sample, this clone was seen a few times. The chain carries TRBV7-9 and TRBJ2-1; D is uncertain. From germline, CDR1 is SEHNR and CDR2 FQNEAQ (reference sequence). Trimming cost V 1 base and J 9 bases, with 4 bases left between them. The CDR3 has 11 amino acids. The CDR3 coding sequence is TGTGCCAGCAGCTTAGACTTTGAGCAGTTCTTC. Its translation: CASSLDFEQFF.

There are a few counts of this clone. The gene calls are TRBV1 and TRBJ2-7; TRBD1, as called in the table, went unchecked against the DNA. TRBV1 is a documented pseudogene. CDR3 length equals 11 residues. The CDR3 spells CTMDPGDEQYF. The CDR3 DNA sequence: TGCACCATGGATCCAGGGGACGAGCAGTACTTC.

The chain recombines TRBV2 with TRBJ2-7; D perhaps matches TRBD1 (5 bases). Germline V gene lookup returns CDR1 SNHLY and CDR2 FYNNEI. V was clipped by 3 bases and J by 9 bases, with 15 bases between them. The CDR3 covers 13 residues. CDR3 sequence reads: CASSDTGPLRQYF. The DNA for the CDR3 is TGTGCCAGCAGTGACACAGGACCGCTGCGGCAGTACTTC.

The J gene is TRBJ1-5, the V gene TRBV2; tentative D call: TRBD1 (5 bases). Germline CDR1 and CDR2: SNHLY and FYNNEI. V lost 7 bases and J 2 bases, leaving 12 bases between the germline ends. The length of the CDR3 is 14 residues. The CDR3 DNA reads as TGTGCCAGCAAAAGGGGAGGAGGCAATCAGCCCCAGCATTTT. This sequence encodes CASKRGGGNQPQHF.

V gene TRBV5-1 combines with J gene TRBJ2-5; no firm D call. There are 14 residues in the CDR3. Germline CDR1 reads SGHRS; CDR2 reads YFSETQ. The germline V and J ends were trimmed by 4 bases and 5 bases, with 15 bases remaining between them. The CDR3 spells CASSLLHTEETQYF. In DNA form, the CDR3 reads TGCGCCAGCAGCCTCCTTCACACAGAGGAGACCCAGTACTTC.